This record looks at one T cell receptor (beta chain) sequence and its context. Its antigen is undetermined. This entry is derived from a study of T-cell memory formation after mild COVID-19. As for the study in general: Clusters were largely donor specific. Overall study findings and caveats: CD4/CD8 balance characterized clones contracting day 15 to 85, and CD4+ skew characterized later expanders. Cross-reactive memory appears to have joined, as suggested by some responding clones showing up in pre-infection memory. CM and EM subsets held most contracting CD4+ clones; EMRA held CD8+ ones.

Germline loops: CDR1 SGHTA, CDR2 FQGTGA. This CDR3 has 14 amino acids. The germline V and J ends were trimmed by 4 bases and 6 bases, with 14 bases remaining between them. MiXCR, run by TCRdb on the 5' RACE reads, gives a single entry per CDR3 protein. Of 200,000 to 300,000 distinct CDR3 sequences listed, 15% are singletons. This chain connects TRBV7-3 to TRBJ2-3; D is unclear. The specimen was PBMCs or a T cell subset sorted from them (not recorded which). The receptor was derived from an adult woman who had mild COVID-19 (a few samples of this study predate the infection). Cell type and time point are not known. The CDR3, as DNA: TGTGCCAGCAGCTCCTCCGCTGGTTCGGATACGCAGTATTTT. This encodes CASSSSAGSDTQYF.